This section outlines one T cell receptor (beta chain) sequence together with its context. Its antigen is not identified. The sample belongs to a study of T cell responses to AZD1222 COVID-19 vaccine. Study outcomes and limitations: The peak T cell response came first, and repertoires were sampled only after it. Reports say nearly half of spike-specific TCRs go after unmutated variant regions. Females made up more of the donors, who were largely white British, and clonal diversity may have come out too low. At baseline, just a handful of AZD1222 recipients tested seropositive.

Sequencing was performed with immunoSEQ multiplex PCR; in TCRdb, only in-frame clones are kept and a portion is missing. The sample has 40,000 to 55,000 clones; roughly 90% are singletons. CDR3 length: 16 amino acids. The V gene's germline CDR1 is MDHEN and CDR2 SYDVKM. After removal of 1 base from V and 5 bases from J, the junction contained 8 bases not matched to a gene. This rearrangement joins TRBV28 to TRBJ2-1, with 7 bases that match TRBD2. The origin of this receptor is an adult who received the AZD1222 COVID-19 vaccine. Sequenced here: peripheral blood, sampled 28 days after the second AZD1222 dose. This chain's CDR3 is CASSLLTGGLNNEQFF. In DNA, the CDR3 is TGTGCCAGCAGTTTATTAACGGGGGGATTAAACAATGAGCAGTTCTTC. Together with reference TRBV28 and TRBJ2-1, the CDR3 gives the full variable domain: DVKVTQSSRYLVKRTGEKVFLECVQDMDHENMFWYRQDPGLGLRLIYFSYDVKMKEKGDIPEGYSVSREKKERFSLILESASTNQTSMYLCASSLLTGGLNNEQFFGPGTRLTVL.